The 21 T cell receptor beta chains below were found in one sample sequenced in a study of blood T cells in healthy people across ages. The use of a sample-barcoded 5' primer and a J-beta primer mix characterized a second PCR of 7 to 11 cycles. Each CDR3 protein gets one entry after TCRdb re-called the 5' RACE reads with MiXCR. The sample comprises around 2 million distinct CDR3 sequences, approximately 40% of which are singletons, and roughly 23% rests with the top ten. Material: blood. The receptor source for this set is a human donor in good health.

This clonotype was picked up a small number of times. This chain connects TRBV4-2 to TRBJ2-6, with D perhaps matching TRBD1 (7 bases). V was shortened by 3 bases and J by 0 bases, with 18 bases between the two germline ends. This CDR3 region has 19 residues. CDR1 is LGHNA and CDR2 is YNFKEQ in the germline V gene. CDR3 loop: CASSQVSDRRGSGANVLTF. CDR3 bases: TGTGCCAGCAGCCAGGTGTCGGACAGGAGGGGCTCTGGGGCCAACGTCCTGACTTTC.

This chain links TRBV7-2 with TRBJ2-5, with D possibly TRBD1 on 6 matching bases. Per the germline V gene, CDR1 is SGHTA and CDR2 is FQGNSA. Trimming took off 5 bases at V and 5 bases at J, with 30 bases between the two ends. The CDR3 contains 19 residues. The CDR3 sequence: CASSGHALGTSYREETQYF. Written as DNA, the CDR3 is TGTGCCAGCAGCGGCCATGCATTAGGGACATCCTACAGAGAGGAGACCCAGTACTTC.

The chain links TRBV6-2 or TRBV6-3 to TRBJ2-4; D possibly corresponds to TRBD1 (6 bases). Germline assignment: CDR1 MNHEY and CDR2 SVGEGT. The CDR3 has 13 amino acids. The V end was cut by 3 bases, the J end by 8 bases, with 11 bases between. CDR3 in DNA: TGTGCCAGCAGTTATTACAGGGAAGACATTCAGTACTTC. Translating gives CASSYYREDIQYF.

This clonotype was detected ten times or more. The genes are TRBV7-2 and TRBJ2-3; possible D gene TRBD1, 5 bases. CDR1 and CDR2 from the germline V gene are SGHTA and FQGNSA. The CDR3 is 15 residues long. V dropped 1 base and J dropped 0 bases, with 8 bases sitting between them. The CDR3 sequence: CASSLDRFSTDTQYF. In DNA, the CDR3 is TGTGCCAGCAGCTTAGACAGGTTTAGCACAGATACGCAGTATTTT.

In this sample, this clonotype turned up once. This rearrangement joins TRBV10-3 to TRBJ2-4; D assignment may be TRBD1 or TRBD2 (6 bases each). The J call may be incorrect, as the DNA end agrees better with TRBJ2-5. The CDR3 has 14 residues. Germline assignment: CDR1 ENHRY and CDR2 SYGVKD. The CDR3 region has the DNA TGTGCCATCAGTGATGGAGGGGGACAAGAGACCCAGTACTTC. Its protein is CAISDGGGQETQYF.

This clonotype was found a few times. The chain combines TRBV12-3 or TRBV12-4 with TRBJ2-5, with 7 bases lining up with TRBD2. The junction had 12 bases not matched to a gene; V was cut back by 6 bases and J by 5 bases. This CDR3 comprises 15 residues. CDR3 nucleotide sequence: TGTGCCAGCAGGAGGGTAGCGGGTTCAAAGGAGACCCAGTACTTC. It yields the protein CASRRVAGSKETQYF.

Turning to this clonotype: A junction end diverges from the germline sequence, so it may reflect a read error. The chain combines TRBV7-9 with TRBJ1-4; 9 bases are shared with TRBD1. CDR3 size: 14 residues. The germline V gene encodes CDR1 SEHNR and CDR2 FQNEAQ (reference sequence). CDR3 sequence (DNA): TGTGCCAGCAGTGGACAGGGGATCAATGAAAAACGGTTTTTT. This encodes CASSGQGINEKRFF.

This clonotype was seen more than once but under ten times. V gene TRBV7-2 combines with J gene TRBJ2-1; 8 nucleotides align to TRBD1. Germline V gene data show CDR1 as SGHTA and CDR2 as FQGNSA. The CDR3 length is 15 residues. V trimming: 4 bases; J trimming: 2 bases; junction bases outside the gene matches: 4. The CDR3 region has the DNA TGTGCCAGCAGCTCGATGACAGGGGCCTACAATGAGCAGTTCTTC. It translates to CASSSMTGAYNEQFF.

In this sample, this clonotype turned up a few times. The chain links TRBV3-1 to TRBJ2-5, with a possible D match to TRBD1 (6 bases). Germline values: CDR1 LGHDT, CDR2 YNNKEL (reference sequence). CDR3 length equals 15 residues. Trimming removed 6 bases at V and 2 bases at J, with 16 bases between. The CDR3 here is CASRDLGAVQETQYF. CDR3 in DNA: TGTGCCAGCAGGGACCTGGGGGCAGTACAAGAGACCCAGTACTTC.

This clonotype turned up a few times. The J gene is TRBJ1-2, the V gene TRBV6-1; D is uncertain. The CDR3 has 15 amino acids. Trimming took 6 bases from V and 0 from J, leaving 14 bases between them. CDR1 MNHNS and CDR2 SASEGT come from the germline V gene. The CDR3 loop reads CASRDRRGTNYGYTF. The DNA for the CDR3 is TGTGCCAGCAGGGACCGACGGGGTACTAACTATGGCTACACCTTC.

This clonotype was recorded a few times. The V call is TRBV7-9, the J call TRBJ1-1, with no clear D. The germline V gene has CDR1 SEHNR and CDR2 FQNEAQ (reference sequence). The CDR3 runs to 14 residues. V dropped 5 bases and J dropped 3 bases, with 13 bases sitting between them. The CDR3 loop is CASSLRTADTEAFF. The CDR3 DNA is TGTGCCAGCAGCCTCCGGACGGCCGACACTGAAGCTTTCTTT.

The gene calls are TRBV29-1 and TRBJ2-3, with 9 bases aligning to TRBD1. The ends lost 6 bases at V and 6 bases at J; junction bases unmatched: 7. The CDR3 is 13 amino acids. Germline CDR1 and CDR2: SQVTM and ANQGSEA. The CDR3 DNA follows: TGCAGCGTGGGACAGGGAAAGCGGGATACGCAGTATTTT. Amino acid sequence: CSVGQGKRDTQYF.

V gene TRBV7-8 combines with J gene TRBJ2-1, with 8 bases lining up with TRBD2. Trimming cost V 0 bases and J 8 bases; bases outside gene matches: 6. The CDR3 length is 15 residues. From germline, CDR1 is SGHVS and CDR2 FQNEAQ. CDR3 sequence: CASSLARGGGHEQFF. CDR3 DNA: TGTGCCAGCAGCTTAGCCCGGGGGGGGGGCCATGAGCAGTTCTTC.

This clonotype turned up a few times. CDR3 bases: TGTGCCAGCAGCCTGGACCAGAACACCGGGGAGCTGTTTTTT. Translation gives CASSLDQNTGELFF. This chain links TRBV4-2 with TRBJ2-2; D is unclear. Germline loops: CDR1 LGHNA, CDR2 YNFKEQ. CDR3 size: 14 residues. The V and J ends lost 4 bases and 1 base respectively, with 7 bases between them.

There are a few counts of this clonotype. V and J are TRBV5-1 and TRBJ2-6; D perhaps matches TRBD2 (5 bases). Germline CDR1 is SGHRS and CDR2 is YFSETQ. This CDR3 has 15 residues. V was trimmed by 4 bases and J by 0 bases, leaving 8 bases between them. The CDR3 here is CASSPGFSGANVLTF. In DNA, the CDR3 is TGCGCCAGCAGCCCGGGGTTCTCTGGGGCCAACGTCCTGACTTTC.

Turning to this clonotype: At one end the junction does not follow the germline gene, possibly because of a read error. The chain recombines TRBV7-9 with TRBJ2-1; the match to TRBD2 covers 8 bases. This CDR3 is 15 amino acids long. The germline CDR1 and CDR2 sequences are SEHNR and FQNEAQ (reference sequence). The CDR3, as DNA: TGTGTCAGCAGCTTACTTAGCGGGGTCTACAATGAGCAGTTCTTC. It encodes CVSSLLSGVYNEQFF.

The chain is built from TRBV7-2 and TRBJ2-7; weak D call: TRBD2 (5 bases). Germline assignment: CDR1 SGHTA and CDR2 FQGNSA. There are 15 residues in the CDR3. Between the trimmed V and J ends, which lost 1 base and 2 bases, there was a span of 12 bases. The CDR3 spells CASSLVASSTYEQYF. In DNA form, the CDR3 reads TGTGCCAGCAGCTTAGTGGCTAGCTCCACCTACGAGCAGTACTTC.

The chain joins TRBV6-1 to TRBJ2-2; unclear D gene. Germline CDR1 is MNHNS and CDR2 is SASEGT. Trimming pared 3 bases from V and 1 base from J, leaving 6 bases between. The CDR3 covers 14 residues. CDR3 sequence reads: CASSEPGNTGELFF. DNA for the CDR3: TGTGCCAGCAGTGAGCCAGGGAACACCGGGGAGCTGTTTTTT.

This chain joins TRBV12-3 or TRBV12-4 and TRBJ2-6, with D perhaps TRBD1 (5 bases). There are 20 residues in the CDR3. Trimming left V 6 bases short and J 0 bases short, with 24 bases between. The CDR3 DNA reads TGTGCCAGCAGGTTCAGTTTAGACAGCAGCCGTAGCTCTGGGGCCAACGTCCTGACTTTC. This translates into CASRFSLDSSRSSGANVLTF.

DNA for the CDR3: TGTGCCAGCAGTTGGGGGACAGGGGTGGCCGGGGAGCTGTTTTTT. Translated, it gives CASSWGTGVAGELFF. The chain employs TRBV6-6 and TRBJ2-2; 10 bases agree with TRBD1. CDR3 length: 15 residues. Germline V gene data show CDR1 as MNHNY and CDR2 as SVGAGI (reference sequence). The junction had 5 bases not matched to a gene; V was cut back by 4 bases and J by 6 bases.

This clonotype was observed a few times. The chain joins TRBV12-3 or TRBV12-4 to TRBJ2-1; no definite D call. The CDR3 contains 13 residues. Deletions cut 4 bases from V and 9 bases from J, with 13 bases between. The CDR3 reads CASSSGRVGEQFF. CDR3 coding DNA: TGTGCCAGCAGTTCTGGAAGGGTCGGTGAGCAGTTCTTC.